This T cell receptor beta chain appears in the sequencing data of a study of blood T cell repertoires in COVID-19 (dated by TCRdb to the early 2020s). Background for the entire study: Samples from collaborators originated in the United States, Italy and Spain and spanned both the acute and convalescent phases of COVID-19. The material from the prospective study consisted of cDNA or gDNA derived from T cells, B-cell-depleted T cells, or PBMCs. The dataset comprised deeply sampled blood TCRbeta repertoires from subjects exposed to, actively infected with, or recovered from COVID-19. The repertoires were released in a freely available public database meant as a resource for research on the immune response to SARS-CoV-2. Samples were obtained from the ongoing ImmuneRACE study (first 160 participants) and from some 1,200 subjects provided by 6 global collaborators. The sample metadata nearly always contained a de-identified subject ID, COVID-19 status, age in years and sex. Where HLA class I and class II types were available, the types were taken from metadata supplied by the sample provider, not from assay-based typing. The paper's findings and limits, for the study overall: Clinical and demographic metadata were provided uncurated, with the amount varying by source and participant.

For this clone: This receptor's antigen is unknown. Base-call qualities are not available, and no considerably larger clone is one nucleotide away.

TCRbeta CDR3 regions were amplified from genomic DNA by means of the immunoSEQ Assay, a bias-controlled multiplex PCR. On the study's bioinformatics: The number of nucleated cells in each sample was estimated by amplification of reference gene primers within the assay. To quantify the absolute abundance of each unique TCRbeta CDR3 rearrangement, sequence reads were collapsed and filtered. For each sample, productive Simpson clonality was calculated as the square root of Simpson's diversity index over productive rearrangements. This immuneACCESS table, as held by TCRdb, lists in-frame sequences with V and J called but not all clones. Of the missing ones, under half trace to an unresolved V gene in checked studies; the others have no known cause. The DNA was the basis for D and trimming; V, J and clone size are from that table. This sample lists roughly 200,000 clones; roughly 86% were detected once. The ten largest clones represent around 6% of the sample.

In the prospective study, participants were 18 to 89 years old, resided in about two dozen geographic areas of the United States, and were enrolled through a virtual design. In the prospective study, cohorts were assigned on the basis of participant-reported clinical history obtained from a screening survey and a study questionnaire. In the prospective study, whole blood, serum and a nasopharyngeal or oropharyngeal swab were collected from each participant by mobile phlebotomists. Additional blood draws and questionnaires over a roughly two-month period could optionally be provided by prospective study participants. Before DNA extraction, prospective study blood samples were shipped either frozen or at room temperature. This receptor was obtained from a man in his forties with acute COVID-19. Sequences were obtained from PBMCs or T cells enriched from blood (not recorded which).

The CDR3 protein is CSVRTSGRSDEQYF. The nucleotide sequence reads as follows: TGCAGCGTTCGGACTAGCGGGAGGTCCGACGAGCAGTACTTC. Rearrangement joined TRBV29-1 to TRBJ2-7; 14 junctional bases match TRBD2. From a lookup of the germline V gene, CDR1 and CDR2 are SQVTM and ANQGSEA. From cysteine to phenylalanine, the CDR3 is 14 amino acids long. Only the CDR3 part of the read is kept: 42 bases, read in frame from the first base. Unmatched junction bases come to 5, with V trimmed by 5 bases and J by 5 bases.